This T cell receptor beta chain was found in a study of cytomegalovirus exposure and HLA in healthy donors. Study context: Out of roughly 170 million T cells, an earlier analysis found 117 million unique TCR beta sequences in total.

Regarding the study as a whole: Previous analysis showed most TCR beta V segments were productive about 90% or about 30% of the time.

Of note for this clone: Its antigen is currently unknown.

The PCR ran on 60 Vbeta and 13 Jbeta primers. The method was immunoSEQ multiplex PCR; TCRdb's version includes in-frame clones alone and lacks a portion of them. The table includes over 100,000 clones, 73% detected once. The germline V gene has CDR1 GTSNPN and CDR2 SVGIG (reference sequence). The CDR3 covers 14 residues. Trimming removed 4 bases at V and 6 bases at J, with 16 bases between. The chain recombines TRBV30 with TRBJ1-5; possible D gene TRBD1, 5 bases. The clonotype was recovered from a woman aged 35 to 49 in good health and CMV-seropositive. The source material was PBMCs. The CDR3 bases are TGTGCCTGGACAGGGAAAGGTAATAGTCAGCCCCAGCATTTT. It encodes CAWTGKGNSQPQHF.